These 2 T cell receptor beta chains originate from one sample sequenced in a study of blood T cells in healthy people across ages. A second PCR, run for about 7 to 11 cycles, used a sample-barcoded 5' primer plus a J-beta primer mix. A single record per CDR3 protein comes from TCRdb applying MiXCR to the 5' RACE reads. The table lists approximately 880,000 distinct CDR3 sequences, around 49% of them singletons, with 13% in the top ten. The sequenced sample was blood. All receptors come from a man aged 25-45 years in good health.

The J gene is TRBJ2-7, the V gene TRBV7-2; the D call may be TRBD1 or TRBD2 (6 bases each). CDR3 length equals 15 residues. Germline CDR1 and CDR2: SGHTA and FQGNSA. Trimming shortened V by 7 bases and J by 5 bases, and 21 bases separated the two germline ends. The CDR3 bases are TGTGCCAGCACCTCAAGGCCCGGGGGCAATCACGAGCAGTACTTC. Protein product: CASTSRPGGNHEQYF.

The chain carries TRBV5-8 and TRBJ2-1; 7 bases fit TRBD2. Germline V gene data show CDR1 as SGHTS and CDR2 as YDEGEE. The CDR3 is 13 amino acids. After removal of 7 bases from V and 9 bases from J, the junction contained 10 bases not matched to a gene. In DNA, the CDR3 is TGTGCCAGCTGGTTGGGAGGGCTGGGTGAGCAGTTCTTC. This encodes CASWLGGLGEQFF.